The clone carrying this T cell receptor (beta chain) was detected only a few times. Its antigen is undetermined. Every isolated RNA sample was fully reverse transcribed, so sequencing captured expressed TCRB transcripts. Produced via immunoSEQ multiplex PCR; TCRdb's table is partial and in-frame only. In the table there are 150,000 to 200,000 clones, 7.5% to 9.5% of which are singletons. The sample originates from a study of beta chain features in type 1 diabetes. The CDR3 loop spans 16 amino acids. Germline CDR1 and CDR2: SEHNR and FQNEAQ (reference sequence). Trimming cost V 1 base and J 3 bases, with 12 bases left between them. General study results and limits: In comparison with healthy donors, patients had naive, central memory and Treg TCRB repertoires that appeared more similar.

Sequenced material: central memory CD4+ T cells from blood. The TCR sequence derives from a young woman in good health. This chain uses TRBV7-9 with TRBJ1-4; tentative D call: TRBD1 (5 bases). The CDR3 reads CASSLGGGTANEKLFF. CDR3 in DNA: TGTGCCAGCAGCTTAGGGGGAGGGACGGCTAATGAAAAACTGTTTTTT.